Each of the 16 T cell receptor beta chains below was sequenced from the same sample in a study of control samples from healthy donors and cancer patients. Here immunoSEQ multiplex PCR was the method, and the copy in TCRdb shows in-frame clones only, minus some. This sample yields more than 85,000 clones, of which about nine tenths are seen a single time; roughly 4% belongs to the top ten. Source material: blood. The receptor set was obtained from a human donor in good health. The donor label of this sample is uncertain.

CDR3 amino acids: CASSLVGSYEQYF. The DNA of the CDR3 is TGTGCCAGCAGCTTGGTTGGCTCCTACGAGCAGTACTTC. This chain connects TRBV5-6 to TRBJ2-7; D unresolved. The V and J ends lost 0 bases and 0 bases respectively, with 4 bases between them. The CDR3 length is 13 residues. Germline loops: CDR1 SGHDT, CDR2 YYEEEE.

This chain connects TRBV4-1 to TRBJ1-4, with D perhaps matching TRBD1 (6 bases). The V end was cut by 1 base, the J end by 6 bases, with 15 bases between. The CDR3 totals 16 residues. CDR1 and CDR2 from the germline V gene are MGHRA and YSYEKL. CDR3: CASSQVRGGSDEKLFF. The CDR3 DNA is TGCGCCAGCAGCCAAGTCCGAGGGGGTTCTGATGAAAAACTGTTTTTT.

The chain joins TRBV30 to TRBJ2-1; no clear D. V lost 1 base and J lost 9, with 19 bases in between. Germline CDR1 reads GTSNPN; CDR2 reads SVGIG (reference sequence). The CDR3 totals 15 residues. The CDR3 here is CAWSGKLGYGVEQFF. The CDR3 nucleotides read TGTGCCTGGAGTGGGAAATTGGGATATGGGGTTGAGCAGTTCTTC.

This sequence joins TRBV5-1 and TRBJ2-7; 8 nucleotides match TRBD1. CDR1 SGHRS and CDR2 YFSETQ come from the germline V gene. V trimming: 2 bases; J trimming: 5 bases; junction bases outside the gene matches: 6. CDR3 length: 14 amino acids. CDR3 region: CASSFNYRGNEQYF. Written as DNA, the CDR3 is TGCGCCAGCAGCTTCAATTACAGGGGGAACGAGCAGTACTTC.

This clone was recorded once. The chain employs TRBV6-5 and TRBJ2-3; D is undetermined. Germline V lookup: CDR1 MNHEY, CDR2 SVGAGI. V was trimmed by 5 bases and J by 1 base, leaving 13 bases between them. The CDR3 has 15 amino acids. The CDR3 loop reads CASSTSRARTDTQYF. The CDR3, as DNA: TGTGCCAGCAGTACCTCTCGGGCCCGCACAGATACGCAGTATTTT.

The V call is TRBV5-1, the J call TRBJ1-1; D not resolved. The V gene lost 0 bases and the J gene lost 11 bases, with 17 bases spanning the gap. Germline loops: CDR1 SGHRS, CDR2 YFSETQ. There are 14 residues in the CDR3. The CDR3 spells CASSLDVQVPEAFF. The CDR3, as DNA: TGCGCCAGCAGCTTGGACGTTCAGGTCCCAGAGGCTTTCTTT.

The chain has TRBV3-1 (or the pseudogene TRBV3-2) and TRBJ2-6; D gene uncertain. With 1 base removed from V and 4 bases from J, the gap between germline ends came to 5 bases. The CDR3 length is 14 residues. Germline assignment: CDR1 LGHDT and CDR2 YNNKEL (reference sequence). The CDR3 loop is CASSQVSGANVLTF. CDR3 in DNA: TGTGCCAGCAGCCAAGTATCCGGGGCCAACGTCCTGACTTTC.

This rearrangement joins TRBV9 to TRBJ2-7, with 9 bases that match TRBD1. V lost 3 bases, J lost 2 bases, and 6 bases stayed unmatched. This CDR3 is built from 15 residues. In germline, CDR1 is SGDLS, CDR2 YYNGEE. This chain's CDR3 is CASSESTGGPYEQYF. The CDR3 nucleotides read TGTGCCAGCAGCGAATCGACAGGGGGACCCTACGAGCAGTACTTC.

This chain joins TRBV5-1 and TRBJ2-3; 11 bases align to TRBD2. The CDR3 has 16 amino acids. Germline V gene data show CDR1 as SGHRS and CDR2 as YFSETQ. The ends lost 1 base at V and 2 bases at J; junction bases unmatched: 3. CDR3 protein: CASSLTSGGITDTQYF. CDR3 DNA: TGCGCCAGCAGCTTGACTAGCGGGGGTATCACAGATACGCAGTATTTT. The whole variable domain, filled in from reference TRBV5-1 and TRBJ2-3, reads KAGVTQTPRYLIKTRGQQVTLSCSPISGHRSVSWYQQTPGQGLQFLFEYFSETQRNKGNFPGRFSGRQFSNSRSEMNVSTLELGDSALYLCASSLTSGGITDTQYFGPGTRLTVL.

The rearrangement uses TRBV12-3 or TRBV12-4 and TRBJ2-1; D possibly corresponds to TRBD1 (5 bases). V lost 5 bases and J lost 9, with 11 bases in between. The CDR3 is 12 amino acids. For the CDR3, the DNA is TGTGCCAGCAGTCCGACAGCCGGTGAGCAGTTCTTC. Translation: CASSPTAGEQFF.

There are a few counts of this clone. The V and J genes are TRBV4-1 and TRBJ2-6; D remains unclear. CDR3 length equals 16 residues. Germline CDR1 and CDR2: MGHRA and YSYEKL. V was clipped by 4 bases and J by 1 base, with 11 bases between them. CDR3 sequence: CASSPQQRSGANVLTF. The CDR3 coding sequence is TGCGCCAGCAGCCCACAACAGCGTTCTGGGGCCAACGTCCTGACTTTC.

Points on this clone: At one boundary the junction diverges from the germline segment, which might be a read error. The CDR3 sequence: CASSVPTHTQYF. The CDR3 DNA follows: TGTGCCAGCAGTGTCCCCACACATACGCAGTATTTT. The chain joins TRBV28 to TRBJ2-3; D is unclear. This CDR3 is built from 12 residues. The V gene's germline CDR1 is MDHEN and CDR2 SYDVKM.

This rearrangement joins TRBV5-1 to TRBJ1-1; weak D call: TRBD1 (5 bases). This CDR3 region has 13 residues. Germline V gene lookup returns CDR1 SGHRS and CDR2 YFSETQ. V was trimmed by 5 bases and J by 5 bases, leaving 13 bases between them. CDR3 bases: TGCGCCAGCAGTCTCATGGGGGGGACTGAAGCTTTCTTT. Translation: CASSLMGGTEAFF.

The gene calls are TRBV6-5 and TRBJ2-2; 8 bases agree with TRBD1. V shed 11 bases and J 5 bases; nucleotides not matched to a gene: 4. From germline, CDR1 is MNHEY and CDR2 SVGAGI. The CDR3 is 12 residues long. CDR3 region: CAAQGATGELFF. As DNA, the CDR3 is TGTGCCGCGCAGGGGGCGACCGGGGAGCTGTTTTTT.

The V and J genes are TRBV7-8 and TRBJ2-1; no definite D call. Germline V gives CDR1 SGHVS, CDR2 FQNEAQ. Between the trimmed V and J ends, which lost 1 base and 6 bases, there was a span of 22 bases. There are 18 residues in the CDR3. In DNA, the CDR3 is TGTGCCAGCAGCTTAGGGAGTTTCTTCGTCGGAAGGGTCAATGAGCAGTTCTTC. As protein: CASSLGSFFVGRVNEQFF.

The chain employs TRBV5-6 and TRBJ1-2; 9 positions match TRBD1. The CDR3 runs to 19 residues. V lost 4 bases and J lost 6; bases outside the gene matches: 22. Germline lookup yields CDR1 SGHDT and CDR2 YYEEEE. The CDR3 loop is CASSQRRTGVGLVSHGYTF. Written as DNA, the CDR3 is TGTGCCAGCAGCCAACGCAGGACAGGGGTAGGGCTTGTGTCCCATGGCTACACCTTC. Using reference TRBV5-6 and TRBJ1-2 for the parts outside the CDR3, the full variable domain is DAGVTQSPTHLIKTRGQQVTLRCSPKSGHDTVSWYQQALGQGPQFIFQYYEEEERQRGNFPDRFSGHQFPNYSSELNVNALLLGDSALYLCASSQRRTGVGLVSHGYTFGSGTRLTVV.